This TCR beta chain was recorded in a study of blood T cell repertoires in COVID-19. Study overall: Sites in the United States, Italy and Spain provided acute and convalescent COVID-19 samples. PBMCs, B-cell-depleted T cells, or T cells provided the cDNA or gDNA that made up the material.

In the authors' methods: Reference gene primers were amplified, and this amplification served to estimate nucleated cell counts. Sequencing used immunoSEQ multiplex PCR; TCRdb keeps in-frame clones, though not all of them. Clone size and V and J calls were adopted from that table, with D and trimming inferred from the DNA. The repertoire consists of approximately 140,000 clones, with roughly 84% occurring once and the leading ten covering approximately 8%. The CDR3 is made up of 13 amino acids. Looked up from germline, CDR1 is MNHNY and CDR2 is SVGAGI (reference sequence). Trimming took off 1 base at V and 2 bases at J, with 5 bases between the two ends.

The chain uses TRBV6-6 and TRBJ2-5, with D hard to call. This TCR came from a woman aged 55-70 years with acute or convalescent COVID-19. Sample: peripheral blood. The CDR3 sequence is CASSYFGQETQYF. The CDR3 bases are TGTGCCAGCAGTTACTTCGGTCAAGAGACCCAGTACTTC.